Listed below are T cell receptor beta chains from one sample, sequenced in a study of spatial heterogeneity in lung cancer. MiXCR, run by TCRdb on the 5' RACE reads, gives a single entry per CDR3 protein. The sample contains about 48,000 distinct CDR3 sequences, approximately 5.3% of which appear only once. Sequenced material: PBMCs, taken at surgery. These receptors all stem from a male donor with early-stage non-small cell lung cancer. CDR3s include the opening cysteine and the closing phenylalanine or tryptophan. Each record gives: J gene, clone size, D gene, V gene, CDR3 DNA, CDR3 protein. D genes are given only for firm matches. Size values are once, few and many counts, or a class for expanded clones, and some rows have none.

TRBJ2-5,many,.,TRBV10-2,TGCGCCAGCAGTGAGTCAGGCCACCAAGAGACCCAGTACTTC,CASSESGHQETQYF
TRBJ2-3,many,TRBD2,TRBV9,TGTGCCAGCACCGTAGGACTAGCGGGGATCCGGGATACGCAGTATTTT,CASTVGLAGIRDTQYF
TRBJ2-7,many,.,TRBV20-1,TGCAGTGCTAGAGAGGCTAGGGGGGCCTCCTACGAGCAGTACTTC,CSAREARGASYEQYF
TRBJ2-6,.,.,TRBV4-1,TGCGCCAGCAGCCAAGGAGACCCCTCTGGGGCCAACGTCCTGACTTTC,CASSQGDPSGANVLTF
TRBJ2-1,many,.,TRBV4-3,TGCGCCAGCAGCCAATACAGGGTCTCCTACAATGAGCAGTTCTTC,CASSQYRVSYNEQFF
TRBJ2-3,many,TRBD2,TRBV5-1,TGCGCCAGCAGCTTGGAACTAGCGGGAGATACGCAGTATTTT,CASSLELAGDTQYF
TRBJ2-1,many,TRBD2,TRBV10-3,TGTGCCATCTCCGGGACTAGCGCCTCCAATGAGCAGTTCTTC,CAISGTSASNEQFF
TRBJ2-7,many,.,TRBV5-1,TGCGCCAGCAGGGAGGGCCGGGCCTACGAGCAGTACTTC,CASREGRAYEQYF
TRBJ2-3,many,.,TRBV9,TGTGCCAGCACGCGAGAGTTGTCAGATACGCAGTATTTT,CASTRELSDTQYF
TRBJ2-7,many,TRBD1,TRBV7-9,TGTGCCAGCAGCCTAGTGGGGACAGGGGGCTACGAGCAGTACTTC,CASSLVGTGGYEQYF
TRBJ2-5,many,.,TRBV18,TGTGCCAGCTCACCACCGAATGGGAGACTAGGACAGGAGACCCAGTACTTC,CASSPPNGRLGQETQYF
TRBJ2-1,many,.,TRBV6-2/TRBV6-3,TGTGCCAGCAGTCCTCTGACGGGAGCTGAGCAGTTCTTC,CASSPLTGAEQFF
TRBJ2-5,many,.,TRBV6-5,TGTGCCAGCAGTTTAGGGGGGCGGATTGAAGAGACCCAGTACTTC,CASSLGGRIEETQYF
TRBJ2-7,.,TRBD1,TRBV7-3,TGTGCCAGCAGCTTATACCCACAGGGGTACGGGCAGTACTTC,CASSLYPQGYGQYF
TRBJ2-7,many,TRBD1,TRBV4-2,TGTGCCAGCAGCATCCGGGACAGGGACTACGAGCAGTACTTC,CASSIRDRDYEQYF
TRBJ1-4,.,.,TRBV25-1,TGTGCCAGCAGTGAATTTGCAGGCCTTGCAACTAATGAAAAGCTGTTTTTT,CASSEFAGLATNEKLFF
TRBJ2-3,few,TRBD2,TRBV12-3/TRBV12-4,TGTGCCAGCAGTCCCGGGACTAGCGGGACCTCGGATACGCAGTATTTT,CASSPGTSGTSDTQYF
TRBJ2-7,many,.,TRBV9,TGTGCCAGCAGCCCGCGTGGGGGAAGCAGCTCCTACGAGCAGTACTTC,CASSPRGGSSSYEQYF
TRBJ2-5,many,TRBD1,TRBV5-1,TGCGCCAGCAGCCCCGGGACAGAGCTAGAGACCCAGTACTTC,CASSPGTELETQYF
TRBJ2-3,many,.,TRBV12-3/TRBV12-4,TGTGCCAGCAGTATACTAGTAACAGATACGCAGTATTTT,CASSILVTDTQYF
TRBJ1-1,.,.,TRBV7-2,TGTGCCAGCAGCCCACAACAGGAGCCCACTGAAGCTTTCTTT,CASSPQQEPTEAFF
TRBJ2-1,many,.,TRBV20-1,TGCAGCACGACTAGGGGGGGCTACAATGAGCAGTTCTTC,CSTTRGGYNEQFF
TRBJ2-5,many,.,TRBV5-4,TGTGCCAGCAGCCGAGATTACAGGGAAGAGACCCAGTACTTC,CASSRDYREETQYF
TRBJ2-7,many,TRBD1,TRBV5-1,TGCGCCAGCAGCCATTCCGGGACAGGGGGCTACGAGCAGTACTTC,CASSHSGTGGYEQYF
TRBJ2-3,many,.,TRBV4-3,TGCGCCAGCAGCCGCGACAGGGATACGCAGTATTTT,CASSRDRDTQYF
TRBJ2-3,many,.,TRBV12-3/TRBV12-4,TGTGCCAGCAGTGCCCGGCTGGAGGATACGCAGTATTTT,CASSARLEDTQYF
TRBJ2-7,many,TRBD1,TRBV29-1,TGCAGCGTTCATGGGACAGGGGGCAACGAGCAGTACTTC,CSVHGTGGNEQYF